This passage covers 8 T cell receptor beta chains from one sample sequenced in a study of blood T cell repertoires in COVID-19. Assay: immunoSEQ multiplex PCR; the TCRdb copy retains only in-frame clones and omits some. The table records fewer than 55,000 clones, 86% of them present only once. The sample comprised peripheral blood. These receptors all stem from a woman aged 60-75 years with acute or convalescent COVID-19.

CDR3 sequence (DNA): TGCGCCAGCAGCCCCAGAGCCGGGACAGGCCGGAAAGCGTATGGCTACACCTTC. It yields the protein CASSPRAGTGRKAYGYTF. The J gene is TRBJ1-2, the V gene TRBV5-1; the match to TRBD1 covers 8 bases. J was trimmed by 5 bases and V by 4 bases; bases with no gene match: 19. Germline V CDR1 and CDR2: SGHRS, YFSETQ. This CDR3 contains 18 residues. The variable domain in full, with the rest retrieved from reference TRBV5-1 and TRBJ1-2, is KAGVTQTPRYLIKTRGQQVTLSCSPISGHRSVSWYQQTPGQGLQFLFEYFSETQRNKGNFPGRFSGRQFSNSRSEMNVSTLELGDSALYLCASSPRAGTGRKAYGYTFGSGTRLTVV.

A single count supports this clone. The V call is TRBV2, the J call TRBJ2-7; TRBD1 is a possible D gene (6 bases). Looked up from germline, CDR1 is SNHLY and CDR2 is FYNNEI. The ends were cut back, 7 bases at V and 4 bases at J, with 20 bases in the middle. CDR3 size: 15 residues. CDR3 DNA sequence: TGTGCCAGCATGCCGGGGCAGGGGAATAGGTACGAGCAGTACTTC. Translating gives CASMPGQGNRYEQYF.

This clone occurred once. The rearrangement joins TRBV15 to TRBJ1-1, with TRBD1 matching 7 bases. The V gene's germline CDR1 is LNHNV and CDR2 YYDKDF (reference sequence). The CDR3 runs 14 residues. With V trimmed by 9 bases and J by 0 bases, 7 bases remained unmatched. CDR3 residues: CATTRDRMNTEAFF. CDR3 in DNA: TGTGCCACTACCCGGGACAGAATGAACACTGAAGCTTTCTTT. The full variable domain, rest sourced from reference TRBV15 and TRBJ1-1, is DAMVIQNPRYQVTQFGKPVTLSCSQTLNHNVMYWYQQKSSQAPKLLFHYYDKDFNNEADTPDNFQSRRPNTSFCFLDIRSPGLGDTAMYLCATTRDRMNTEAFFGQGTRLTVV.

The chain uses TRBV29-1 and TRBJ2-5, with 8 bases fitting TRBD1. J lost 4 bases, V lost 4 bases, and 8 bases had no gene match. From germline, CDR1 is SQVTM and CDR2 ANQGSEA. The CDR3 runs 14 residues. The CDR3 protein is CSVGAPDRGETQYF. Here the CDR3 DNA reads TGCAGCGTTGGAGCACCCGACAGGGGAGAGACCCAGTACTTC.

The gene calls are TRBV6-5 and TRBJ1-5; perhaps TRBD1 as D (6 bases). This CDR3 comprises 15 residues. Germline CDR1 reads MNHEY; CDR2 reads SVGAGI. V lost 6 bases and J lost 3, with 15 bases in between. DNA of the CDR3: TGTGCCAGCAGCGATGGACAGAAAACCAATCAGCCCCAGCATTTT. As protein: CASSDGQKTNQPQHF.

This chain joins TRBV5-4 and TRBJ1-2, with D unresolved. The CDR3 consists of 12 residues. CDR1 is SGHNT and CDR2 is YYREEE in the germline V gene (reference sequence). Trimming removed 0 bases at V and 8 bases at J, with 8 bases between. For the CDR3, the DNA is TGTGCCAGCAGCTTGGAGGCCGGGGGCTACACCTTC. Translating gives CASSLEAGGYTF.

The table lists this clone with a count of one. The chain has TRBV6-6 and TRBJ1-1, with D uncertain. The length of the CDR3 is 14 residues. V dropped 8 bases and J dropped 1 base, with 14 bases sitting between them. Per the germline V gene, CDR1 is MNHNY and CDR2 is SVGAGI (reference sequence). The CDR3 region has the DNA TGTGCCAGCGATCCTTATGAACAGAACACTGAAGCTTTCTTT. This codes for CASDPYEQNTEAFF.

This clone was seen a few times. The CDR3 nucleotides read TGTGCCAGCAGCCCAAGGGGGTCCGGGGCCAACGTCCTGACTTTC. Protein product: CASSPRGSGANVLTF. J is TRBJ2-6 and V is TRBV3-1 (or the pseudogene TRBV3-2), with D tentatively TRBD1 (6 bases). The CDR3 covers 15 residues. The germline V and J ends were trimmed by 4 bases and 4 bases, with 11 bases remaining between them. Germline loops: CDR1 LGHDT, CDR2 YNNKEL (reference sequence).